These 27 T cell receptor beta chains came from one sample sequenced in a study of T cells in Graves' hyperthyroidism and ophthalmopathy (dated by TCRdb to 2018 to 2020). The library came from multiplex PCR. For sequencing, an Illumina HiSeq 2000 was employed. TCR beta CDR3 regions were amplified from RNA transcripts. The first round of RT-PCR for the TCR CDR3 was performed with the HTBI primer set and the Qiagen OneStep RT-PCR kit. TCRdb reprocessing: public reads trimmed at Q25 with fastp, clones called with MiXCR, in-frame beta chains kept. All rows with the same CDR3 protein become a single entry with the most common DNA and genes. Present in this sample are 380,000 or so distinct CDR3 sequences, roughly 19% of which were seen just once. The leading ten clones occupy 3.7% of the sample. The source material was blood. The receptor set was obtained from a woman under 30 with Graves' hyperthyroidism.

The chain combines TRBV6-1 with TRBJ2-5; unclear D gene. The V end was cut by 1 base, the J end by 6 bases, with 12 bases between. Germline lookup yields CDR1 MNHNS and CDR2 SASEGT. CDR3 length: 14 residues. The CDR3 sequence: CASSEGGAGKTQYF. The CDR3, as DNA: TGTGCCAGCAGTGAAGGTGGAGCCGGTAAGACCCAGTACTTC.

V gene TRBV12-3 or TRBV12-4 combines with J gene TRBJ1-2, with a possible D match to TRBD1 (5 bases). V was shortened by 6 bases and J by 8 bases, with 7 bases between the two germline ends. The CDR3 has 10 amino acids. The CDR3 nucleotides read TGTGCCAGCAGCTGGGGGGGCTACACCTTC. Its translation is CASSWGGYTF.

This clonotype was found many times. This chain links TRBV7-2 with TRBJ2-2, with a tentative D call TRBD2 (6 bases). This CDR3 is built from 15 residues. CDR1 and CDR2 (germline): SGHTA, FQGNSA. V gave up 5 bases and J gave up 3 bases, with 13 bases separating them. The CDR3 DNA sequence: TGTGCCAGCAGCCCCAGCGGGTTTGACACCGGGGAGCTGTTTTTT. Encoded protein: CASSPSGFDTGELFF.

The chain is built from TRBV20-1 and TRBJ2-2, with 11 bases fitting TRBD2. Looked up from germline, CDR1 is DFQATT and CDR2 is SNEGSKA (reference sequence). The J segment lost 1 base and the V segment lost 1 base, leaving 8 bases of the junction unmatched. The CDR3 length is 18 residues. The CDR3 protein is CSARGGRGLAENTGELFF. In nucleotides, the CDR3 is TGCAGTGCTAGAGGGGGTAGGGGACTAGCGGAGAACACCGGGGAGCTGTTTTTT.

This clonotype was seen at least ten times. The chain couples TRBV6-5 to TRBJ1-1, with unresolved D. CDR1 is MNHEY and CDR2 is SVGAGI in the germline V gene. The CDR3 is 14 residues long. Trimming cost V 0 bases and J 1 base, with 6 bases left between them. The CDR3 DNA sequence: TGTGCCAGCAGTTACTCGGCGGGGAACACTGAAGCTTTCTTT. It codes for CASSYSAGNTEAFF.

Worth noting for this clonotype: It may be a read error: a sequence one base away is much more abundant. CDR3 nucleotide sequence: TGTGCCAGCAGTTTTAGGGGATTCAATGGCAATCAGCCCCAGCATTTT. It codes for CASSFRGFNGNQPQHF. The gene calls are TRBV12-3 or TRBV12-4 and TRBJ1-5; possibly TRBD1 for D (5 bases). The CDR3 has 16 residues. Trimming removed 3 bases at V and 2 bases at J, with 14 bases between.

This clonotype has at least ten counts. The chain links TRBV6-5 to TRBJ2-7, with D possibly TRBD1 on 6 matching bases. The CDR3 has 15 residues. CDR1 is MNHEY and CDR2 is SVGAGI in the germline V gene. The V and J ends lost 11 bases and 3 bases respectively, with 23 bases between them. CDR3 in amino acids: CARFLGRGSDYEQYF. The DNA for the CDR3 is TGTGCCCGATTCCTCGGCAGGGGAAGCGACTACGAGCAGTACTTC.

This clonotype has at least ten counts. The gene calls are TRBV15 and TRBJ1-5, with 8 bases identical to TRBD1. Trimming removed 5 bases from V and 4 bases from J; junction bases left unmatched: 4. Germline loops: CDR1 LNHNV, CDR2 YYDKDF (reference sequence). The CDR3 totals 14 residues. This chain's CDR3 is CATSVDRANQPQHF. The DNA for the CDR3 is TGTGCCACCAGCGTGGACAGGGCTAATCAGCCCCAGCATTTT.

This clonotype was detected ten times or more. The chain carries TRBV24-1 and TRBJ2-5, with unresolved D. Germline V gives CDR1 KGHDR, CDR2 SFDVKD. V was shortened by 3 bases and J by 4 bases, with 11 bases between the two germline ends. This CDR3 comprises 14 residues. The CDR3 region has the DNA TGTGCCACCAGTGATAAGGGTCTGCGAGAGACCCAGTACTTC. Encoded protein: CATSDKGLRETQYF.

This clonotype was detected many times. The J gene is TRBJ1-5, the V gene TRBV2, with TRBD1 identical over 7 bases. Germline V CDR1 and CDR2: SNHLY, FYNNEI. V shed 7 bases and J 1 base; nucleotides not matched to a gene: 7. The CDR3 contains 15 residues. The CDR3 is CASTQTGISNQPQHF. The DNA for the CDR3 is TGTGCCAGCACTCAGACAGGGATCAGCAATCAGCCCCAGCATTTT.

This clonotype was counted ten times or more. This chain links TRBV7-8 with TRBJ1-5; no definite D call. Germline CDR1 reads SGHVS; CDR2 reads FQNEAQ. Trimming pared 3 bases from V and 0 bases from J, leaving 6 bases between. The CDR3 runs 14 residues. The CDR3 coding sequence is TGTGCCAGCAGCTTCGATCTTAGCAATCAGCCCCAGCATTTT. It is translated as CASSFDLSNQPQHF.

This clonotype has ten or more counts. V usage is TRBV20-1 and J usage is TRBJ2-7; D is possibly TRBD2 (7 bases). Trimming cost V 6 bases and J 6 bases, with 15 bases left between them. CDR3 length: 12 amino acids. CDR1 is DFQATT and CDR2 is SNEGSKA in the germline V gene (reference sequence). The CDR3 DNA reads TGCAGTGCCGCTAGAGGGGGGGGCGAGCAGTACTTC. It codes for CSAARGGGEQYF.

This clonotype has at least ten counts. The V gene is TRBV7-2, the J gene TRBJ2-2; D is undetermined. Trimming stripped 5 bases from V and 5 bases from J, with 15 bases between. There are 15 residues in the CDR3. Germline CDR1 is SGHTA and CDR2 is FQGNSA. CDR3 DNA sequence: TGTGCCAGCAGCCATCCCGACGGACCGACCGGGGAGCTGTTTTTT. Translation gives CASSHPDGPTGELFF.

The sample holds many counts of this clonotype. V gene TRBV7-2 combines with J gene TRBJ2-7; D gene unclear. The CDR3 extends over 12 amino acids. Germline V gene data show CDR1 as SGHTA and CDR2 as FQGNSA. Deletions cut 3 bases from V and 0 bases from J, with 3 bases between. CDR3 protein: CASSLSSYEQYF. CDR3 sequence (DNA): TGTGCCAGCAGCTTGAGCTCCTACGAGCAGTACTTC. Combining the CDR3 with reference TRBV7-2 and TRBJ2-7 gives the whole variable domain GAGVSQSPSNKVTEKGKDVELRCDPISGHTALYWYRQSLGQGLEFLIYFQGNSAPDKSGLPSDRFSAERTGGSVSTLTIQRTQQEDSAVYLCASSLSSYEQYFGPGTRLTVT.

This clonotype was seen many times. The rearrangement uses TRBV6-1 and TRBJ2-7, with 7 bases lining up with TRBD1. J was trimmed by 1 base and V by 7 bases; bases with no gene match: 7. This CDR3 spans 14 amino acids. Germline V lookup: CDR1 MNHNS, CDR2 SASEGT. The CDR3: CASKIGTASYEQYF. The CDR3 DNA sequence: TGTGCCAGCAAGATCGGGACAGCTTCCTACGAGCAGTACTTC.

This chain uses TRBV5-1 with TRBJ2-2, with TRBD1 as a possible D gene (6 bases). CDR1 is SGHRS, CDR2 YFSETQ, per germline. This CDR3 has 16 residues. Trimming removed 1 base at V and 0 bases at J, with 10 bases between. CDR3 loop: CASSLLTGTNTGELFF. The CDR3 DNA reads as TGCGCCAGCAGCTTGCTAACAGGGACGAACACCGGGGAGCTGTTTTTT. The variable domain in full, with the rest retrieved from reference TRBV5-1 and TRBJ2-2, is KAGVTQTPRYLIKTRGQQVTLSCSPISGHRSVSWYQQTPGQGLQFLFEYFSETQRNKGNFPGRFSGRQFSNSRSEMNVSTLELGDSALYLCASSLLTGTNTGELFFGEGSRLTVL.

In its sample, this clonotype was seen once. This chain links TRBV7-8 with TRBJ2-2; possibly TRBD1 or TRBD2 for D (5 bases each). Germline V gene data show CDR1 as SGHVS and CDR2 as FQNEAQ. This CDR3 is built from 16 residues. The ends were cut back, 2 bases at V and 5 bases at J, with 15 bases in the middle. The CDR3 nucleotides are TGTGCCAGCAGCTTACGGGCGAGGGACGGAACCGGGGAGCTGTTTTTT. Protein sequence: CASSLRARDGTGELFF.

This clonotype was observed at least ten times. The V gene is TRBV7-2, the J gene TRBJ2-5; 7 bases line up with TRBD2. The CDR3 extends over 15 amino acids. CDR1 and CDR2 from the germline V gene are SGHTA and FQGNSA. Losses at the gene ends were 5 bases for V and 1 base for J; bases not matched to a gene: 7. DNA for the CDR3: TGTGCCAGCAGCGGTCGTAGCGGGTTCCAAGAGACCCAGTACTTC. It yields the protein CASSGRSGFQETQYF. Filled out from reference TRBV7-2 and TRBJ2-5, the complete variable domain reads GAGVSQSPSNKVTEKGKDVELRCDPISGHTALYWYRQSLGQGLEFLIYFQGNSAPDKSGLPSDRFSAERTGGSVSTLTIQRTQQEDSAVYLCASSGRSGFQETQYFGPGTRLLVL.

This clonotype was counted at least ten times. The V call is TRBV6-5, the J call TRBJ2-5, with 9 nucleotides matching TRBD2. J lost 4 bases, V lost 5 bases, and 11 bases had no gene match. CDR1 is MNHEY and CDR2 is SVGAGI in the germline V gene. The CDR3 loop spans 16 amino acids. CDR3 bases: TGTGCCAGCAGTCCCCTGCAGGCGGGGGGGCGAGAGACCCAGTACTTC. This translates into CASSPLQAGGRETQYF.

The V and J genes are TRBV4-1 and TRBJ2-4; 10 nucleotides align to TRBD1. The V gene end was trimmed by 5 bases and the J gene end by 8 bases; junction bases not matched to a gene: 12. The CDR3 loop spans 16 amino acids. CDR1 and CDR2 from the germline V gene are MGHRA and YSYEKL. The CDR3 coding sequence is TGCGCCAGCAGCAAACCCCAAGGGACAGGGGCGCACATTCAGTACTTC. The encoded protein is CASSKPQGTGAHIQYF.

There are many counts of this clonotype. The chain employs TRBV24-1 and TRBJ2-5; a weak D match, TRBD2 (5 bases). There are 15 residues in the CDR3. Per germline, CDR1 KGHDR and CDR2 SFDVKD. Deletions cut 0 bases from V and 1 base from J, with 8 bases between. DNA for the CDR3: TGTGCCACCAGTGATTTGTACGGGGTCCAAGAGACCCAGTACTTC. It specifies CATSDLYGVQETQYF.

This clonotype was observed at least ten times. The CDR3 DNA reads as TGTGCCAGCAGCGCGGGACAGGGAGATCTCTACGAGCAGTACTTC. Protein product: CASSAGQGDLYEQYF. V is TRBV6-1 and J is TRBJ2-7, with 9 bases fitting TRBD1. With 6 bases clipped from V and 3 bases from J, the junction kept 9 bases outside the gene matches. The CDR3 has 15 amino acids. CDR1 and CDR2 from the germline V gene are MNHNS and SASEGT.

This clonotype was counted many times. The V and J genes are TRBV5-1 and TRBJ2-7, with unresolved D. Trimming shortened V by 3 bases and J by 0 bases, and 7 bases separated the two germline ends. This CDR3 is built from 13 residues. Per the germline V gene, CDR1 is SGHRS and CDR2 is YFSETQ. CDR3 nucleotides: TGCGCCAGCAGCTCCCAGAGCTCCTACGAGCAGTACTTC. This sequence encodes CASSSQSSYEQYF.

This clonotype was recorded many times. The chain employs TRBV15 and TRBJ1-1; D gene unclear. This CDR3 comprises 18 residues. CDR1 is LNHNV and CDR2 is YYDKDF in the germline V gene (reference sequence). V was cut by 3 bases and J by 0 bases, with 20 bases left in between. CDR3 sequence: CATSRTDFISFMNTEAFF. The CDR3 DNA reads as TGTGCCACCAGCAGGACCGACTTCATTAGCTTTATGAACACTGAAGCTTTCTTT.

This clonotype was found many times. The chain has TRBV6-1 and TRBJ1-2; D might be TRBD1 (5 bases). The CDR3 has 13 amino acids. With 6 bases removed from V and 3 bases from J, the gap between germline ends came to 11 bases. The germline V gene encodes CDR1 MNHNS and CDR2 SASEGT. CDR3 residues: CASSVDTYYGYTF. CDR3 in DNA: TGTGCCAGCAGCGTGGACACGTACTATGGCTACACCTTC.

This clonotype was counted at least ten times. The chain carries TRBV28 and TRBJ1-1; tentatively, D is TRBD1 (5 bases). Germline CDR1 reads MDHEN; CDR2 reads SYDVKM. V was cut by 5 bases and J by 1 base, with 14 bases left in between. CDR3 length equals 15 residues. CDR3 nucleotide sequence: TGTGCCAGCAGTACCCCTTCAGGGAGGAACACTGAAGCTTTCTTT. Translated: CASSTPSGRNTEAFF.

The chain carries TRBV20-1 and TRBJ2-7, with D maybe TRBD2 (6 bases). The CDR3 length is 15 residues. Trimming left V 2 bases short and J 3 bases short, with 17 bases between. The germline V gene encodes CDR1 DFQATT and CDR2 SNEGSKA (reference sequence). The CDR3 nucleotides read TGCAGTGCTAGACTGCCGGCCGGGGGACTCTACGAGCAGTACTTC. Translation: CSARLPAGGLYEQYF.